The clone carrying this TCR beta chain turned up a few times. This entry belongs to a study of control samples from healthy donors and cancer patients. Generated by immunoSEQ multiplex PCR, the TCRdb table keeps only in-frame clones and is missing some. This sample yields approximately 97,000 clones, of which around nine tenths are seen a single time; about 3% belongs to the top ten. Sequencing used blood. The source of this sequence is a human donor in good health. The donor label of this sample is uncertain.

The CDR3 loop is CASSERTGGYNSPLHF. The CDR3 coding sequence is TGTGCCAGCAGTGAACGGACAGGGGGTTACAATTCACCCCTCCACTTT. The chain carries TRBV6-1 and TRBJ1-6, with 10 bases aligning to TRBD1. Germline CDR1 and CDR2: MNHNS and SASEGT. V trimming: 2 bases; J trimming: 7 bases; junction bases outside the gene matches: 5. The CDR3 runs 16 residues.